The 2 T cell receptor beta chains in this list originate from one sample, sequenced in a study of blood T cell repertoires in COVID-19. The protocol was immunoSEQ multiplex PCR, while the TCRdb copy is restricted to in-frame clones and leaves out a portion. The sample has 150,000 to 200,000 clones; 70% to 90% are singletons. Sequencing was performed on peripheral blood. These receptors were taken from a man aged 55 to 69 with active or convalescent COVID-19.

The chain combines TRBV3-1 (or the pseudogene TRBV3-2) with TRBJ2-1; TRBD2 aligns across 7 bases. The CDR3 is 15 residues long. The V segment lost 2 bases and the J segment 4 bases; nucleotides outside the gene matches: 5. Germline values: CDR1 LGHDT, CDR2 YNNKEL (reference sequence). The CDR3 loop is CASSQHPGGYNEQFF. In DNA, the CDR3 is TGTGCCAGCAGCCAACACCCGGGGGGTTACAATGAGCAGTTCTTC.

The chain links TRBV6-4 to TRBJ1-3; D remains unclear. Germline values: CDR1 MRHNA, CDR2 SNTAGT. CDR3 length equals 16 residues. The germline V and J ends were trimmed by 9 bases and 2 bases, with 20 bases remaining between them. CDR3 region: CASPEAPPFAGNTIYF. Written as DNA, the CDR3 is TGTGCCAGTCCCGAAGCCCCTCCATTTGCTGGAAACACCATATATTTT.